The 5 T cell receptor beta chains listed next were all sequenced from one sample in a study of cytomegalovirus exposure and HLA in healthy donors. The PCR employed 60 Vbeta primers together with 13 Jbeta primers. Generated by immunoSEQ multiplex PCR, the TCRdb table keeps only in-frame clones and is missing some. The profile shows about 110,000 clones, over 75% of them singletons. Specimen: PBMCs. Source of these receptors: a man aged 30-40 years in good health and CMV-seronegative.

The V gene is TRBV5-4, the J gene TRBJ1-2; 7 nucleotides align to TRBD1. Losses at the gene ends were 3 bases for V and 8 bases for J; bases not matched to a gene: 13. From germline, CDR1 is SGHNT and CDR2 YYREEE (reference sequence). The CDR3 is 15 residues long. The CDR3, as DNA: TGTGCCAGCAGCTGGGACGCCCGGGACAGTGGGGGCTACACCTTC. Translation gives CASSWDARDSGGYTF.

As regards this clone: A junction boundary mismatches the germline segment, possibly from a read error. V gene TRBV7-8 combines with J gene TRBJ2-7; D is uncertain. CDR1 is SGHVS, CDR2 FQNEAQ, per germline. This CDR3 contains 11 residues. Written as DNA, the CDR3 is TGTGCCAGCAGCGACTCCAACGAGCAGTACTTC. Amino acids: CASSDSNEQYF.

The rearrangement links TRBV29-1 to TRBJ1-1, with D perhaps matching TRBD1 (5 bases). Germline V lookup: CDR1 SQVTM, CDR2 ANQGSEA. The CDR3 runs 14 residues. Trimming removed 5 bases from V and 2 bases from J, with 15 bases in between. The CDR3 DNA sequence: TGCAGCGTTCCCAGCGGGGGTCTCAACACTGAAGCTTTCTTT. It yields the protein CSVPSGGLNTEAFF.

This chain uses TRBV7-9 with TRBJ1-5; D possibly corresponds to TRBD1 (5 bases). The CDR3 is 17 amino acids. V was trimmed by 2 bases and J by 2 bases, leaving 16 bases between them. Germline CDR1 is SEHNR and CDR2 is FQNEAQ (reference sequence). For the CDR3, the DNA is TGTGCCAGCAGCTTAAACCCCCGGAGGGGCGGCAATCAGCCCCAGCATTTT. Its protein is CASSLNPRRGGNQPQHF.

The chain links TRBV5-1 to TRBJ2-1; D is uncertain. The CDR3 runs 16 residues. Germline V gives CDR1 SGHRS, CDR2 YFSETQ. The germline V and J ends were trimmed by 4 bases and 1 base, with 15 bases remaining between them. CDR3 sequence: CASSPNYGSSYNEQFF. CDR3 DNA: TGCGCCAGCAGCCCCAATTATGGCTCGTCCTACAATGAGCAGTTCTTC.